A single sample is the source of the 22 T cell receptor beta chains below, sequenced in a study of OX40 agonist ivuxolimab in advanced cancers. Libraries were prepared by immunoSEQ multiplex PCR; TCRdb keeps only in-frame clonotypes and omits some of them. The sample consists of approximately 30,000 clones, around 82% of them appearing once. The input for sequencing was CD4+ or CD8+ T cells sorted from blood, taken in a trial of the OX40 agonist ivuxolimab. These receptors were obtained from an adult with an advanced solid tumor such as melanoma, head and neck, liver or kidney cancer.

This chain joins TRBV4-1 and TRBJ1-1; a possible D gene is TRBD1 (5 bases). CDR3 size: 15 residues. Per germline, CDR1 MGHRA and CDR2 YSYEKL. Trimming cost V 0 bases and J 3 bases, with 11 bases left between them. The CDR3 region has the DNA TGCGCCAGCAGCCAAGATCGGTTCAGGGACACTGAAGCTTTCTTT. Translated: CASSQDRFRDTEAFF.

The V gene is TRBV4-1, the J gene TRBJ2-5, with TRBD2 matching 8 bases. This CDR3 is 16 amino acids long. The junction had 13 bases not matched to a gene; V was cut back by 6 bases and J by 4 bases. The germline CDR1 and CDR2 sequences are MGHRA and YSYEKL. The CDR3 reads CASSLGHWREVETQYF. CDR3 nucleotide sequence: TGCGCCAGCAGTCTTGGGCACTGGCGGGAGGTAGAGACCCAGTACTTC.

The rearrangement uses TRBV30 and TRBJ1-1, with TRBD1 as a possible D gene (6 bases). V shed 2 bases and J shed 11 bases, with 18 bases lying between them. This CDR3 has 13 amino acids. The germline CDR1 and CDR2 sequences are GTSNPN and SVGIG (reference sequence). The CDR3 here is CAWSPGRGAVAFF. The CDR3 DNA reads TGTGCCTGGAGTCCGGGGAGGGGGGCCGTCGCTTTCTTT.

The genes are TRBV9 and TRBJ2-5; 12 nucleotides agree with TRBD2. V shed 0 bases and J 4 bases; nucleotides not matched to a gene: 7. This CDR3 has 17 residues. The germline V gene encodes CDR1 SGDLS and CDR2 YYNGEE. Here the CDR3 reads CASSVGTSGTARETQYF. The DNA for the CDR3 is TGTGCCAGCAGCGTAGGGACTAGCGGGACAGCCCGAGAGACCCAGTACTTC. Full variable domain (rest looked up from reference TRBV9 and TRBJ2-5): DSGVTQTPKHLITATGQRVTLRCSPRSGDLSVYWYQQSLDQGLQFLIQYYNGEERAKGNILERFSAQQFPDLHSELNLSSLELGDSALYFCASSVGTSGTARETQYFGPGTRLLVL.

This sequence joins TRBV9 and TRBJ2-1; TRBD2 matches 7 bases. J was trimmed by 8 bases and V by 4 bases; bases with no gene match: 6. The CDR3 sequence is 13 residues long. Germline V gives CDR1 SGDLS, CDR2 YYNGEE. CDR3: CASSPWGGDEQFF. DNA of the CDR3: TGTGCCAGCAGCCCTTGGGGAGGGGATGAGCAGTTCTTC. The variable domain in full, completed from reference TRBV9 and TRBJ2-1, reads DSGVTQTPKHLITATGQRVTLRCSPRSGDLSVYWYQQSLDQGLQFLIQYYNGEERAKGNILERFSAQQFPDLHSELNLSSLELGDSALYFCASSPWGGDEQFFGPGTRLTVL.

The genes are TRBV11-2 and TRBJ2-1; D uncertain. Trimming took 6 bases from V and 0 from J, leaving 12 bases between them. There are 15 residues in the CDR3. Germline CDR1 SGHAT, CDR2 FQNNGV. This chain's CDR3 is CASSTVGSSYNEQFF. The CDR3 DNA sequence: TGTGCCAGCAGTACGGTGGGCAGCTCCTACAATGAGCAGTTCTTC.

The CDR3 nucleotides are TGTGCCAGCAGTTACGGGCTAGCCCTCAATGAGCAGTTCTTC. It specifies CASSYGLALNEQFF. The chain employs TRBV6-5 and TRBJ2-1; D is perhaps TRBD2 (5 bases). Germline V gene sequence: CDR1 MNHEY, CDR2 SVGAGI. CDR3 length: 14 residues. With 2 bases removed from V and 6 bases from J, the gap between germline ends came to 11 bases.

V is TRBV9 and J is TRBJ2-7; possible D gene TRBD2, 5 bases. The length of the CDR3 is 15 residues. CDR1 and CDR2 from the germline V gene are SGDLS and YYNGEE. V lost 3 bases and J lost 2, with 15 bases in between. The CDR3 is CASSAESGPTYEQYF. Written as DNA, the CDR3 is TGTGCCAGCAGCGCAGAGAGCGGTCCAACCTACGAGCAGTACTTC.

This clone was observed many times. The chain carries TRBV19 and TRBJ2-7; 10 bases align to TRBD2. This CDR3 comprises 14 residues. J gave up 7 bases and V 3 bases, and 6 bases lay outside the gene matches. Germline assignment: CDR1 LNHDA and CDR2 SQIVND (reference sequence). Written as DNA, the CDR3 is TGTGCCAGTAGTATGCTAGCGGGAGCAAAAGAGCAGTACTTC. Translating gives CASSMLAGAKEQYF.

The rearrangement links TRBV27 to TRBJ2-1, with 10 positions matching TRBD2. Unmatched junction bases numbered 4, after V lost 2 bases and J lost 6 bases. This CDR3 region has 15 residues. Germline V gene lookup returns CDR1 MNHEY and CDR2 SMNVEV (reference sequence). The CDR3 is CASSLERGGSNEQFF. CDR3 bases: TGTGCCAGCAGTTTAGAGCGGGGGGGGAGCAATGAGCAGTTCTTC.

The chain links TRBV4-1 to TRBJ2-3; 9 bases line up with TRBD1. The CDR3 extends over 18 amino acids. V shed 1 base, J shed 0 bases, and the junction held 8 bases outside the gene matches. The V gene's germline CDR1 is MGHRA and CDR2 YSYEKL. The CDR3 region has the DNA TGCGCCAGCAGCCAAGGATCCCTCGGGACAGGGAGCACAGATACGCAGTATTTT. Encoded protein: CASSQGSLGTGSTDTQYF.

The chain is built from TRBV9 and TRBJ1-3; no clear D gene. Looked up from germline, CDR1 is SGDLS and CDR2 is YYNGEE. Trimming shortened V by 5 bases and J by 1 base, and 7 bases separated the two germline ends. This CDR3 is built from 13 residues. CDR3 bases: TGTGCCAGCAGTCTAAATTCTGGAAACACCATATATTTT. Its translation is CASSLNSGNTIYF.

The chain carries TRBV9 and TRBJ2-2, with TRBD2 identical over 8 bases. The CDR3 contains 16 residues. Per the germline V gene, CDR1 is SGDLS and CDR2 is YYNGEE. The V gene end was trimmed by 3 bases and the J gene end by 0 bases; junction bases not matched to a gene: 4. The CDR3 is CASSGLAGANTGELFF. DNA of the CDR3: TGTGCCAGCAGCGGCCTAGCGGGTGCGAACACCGGGGAGCTGTTTTTT.

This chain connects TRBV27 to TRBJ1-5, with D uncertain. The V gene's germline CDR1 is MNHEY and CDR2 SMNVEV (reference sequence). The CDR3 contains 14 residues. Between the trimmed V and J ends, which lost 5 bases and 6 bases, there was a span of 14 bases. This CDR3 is CASSPNQKGQPQHF. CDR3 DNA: TGTGCCAGCAGTCCCAACCAGAAAGGTCAGCCCCAGCATTTT.

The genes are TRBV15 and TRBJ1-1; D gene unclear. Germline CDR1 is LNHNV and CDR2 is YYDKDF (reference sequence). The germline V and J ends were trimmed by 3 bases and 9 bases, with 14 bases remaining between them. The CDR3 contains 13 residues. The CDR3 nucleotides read TGTGCCACCAGCAGCGGACCGCCCTCCCAAGCTTTCTTT. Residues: CATSSGPPSQAFF.

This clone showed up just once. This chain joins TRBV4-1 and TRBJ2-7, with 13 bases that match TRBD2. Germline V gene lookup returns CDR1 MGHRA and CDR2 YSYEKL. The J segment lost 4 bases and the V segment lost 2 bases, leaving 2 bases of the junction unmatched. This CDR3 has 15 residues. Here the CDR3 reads CASSQTTSGRYEQYF. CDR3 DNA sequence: TGCGCCAGCAGCCAAACGACTAGCGGGAGGTACGAGCAGTACTTC.

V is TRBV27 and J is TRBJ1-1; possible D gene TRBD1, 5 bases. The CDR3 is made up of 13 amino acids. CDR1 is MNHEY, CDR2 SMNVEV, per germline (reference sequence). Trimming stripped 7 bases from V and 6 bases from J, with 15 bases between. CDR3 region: CASNTLRGSEAFF. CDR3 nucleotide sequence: TGTGCCAGCAATACCTTGAGGGGATCTGAAGCTTTCTTT.

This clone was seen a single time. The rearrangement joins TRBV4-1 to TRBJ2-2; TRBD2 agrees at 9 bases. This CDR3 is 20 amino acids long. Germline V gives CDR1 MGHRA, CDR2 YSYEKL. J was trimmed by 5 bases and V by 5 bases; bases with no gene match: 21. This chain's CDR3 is CASSFPRGALSGSGTGELFF. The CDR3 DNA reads TGCGCCAGCAGCTTCCCTCGGGGGGCGCTTAGCGGGAGCGGGACCGGGGAGCTGTTTTTT.

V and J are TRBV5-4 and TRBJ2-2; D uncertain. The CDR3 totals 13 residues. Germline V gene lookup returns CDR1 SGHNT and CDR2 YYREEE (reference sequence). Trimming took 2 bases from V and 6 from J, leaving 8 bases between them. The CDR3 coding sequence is TGTGCCAGCAGCTTCGGGTTGGCCGGGGAGCTGTTTTTT. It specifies CASSFGLAGELFF.

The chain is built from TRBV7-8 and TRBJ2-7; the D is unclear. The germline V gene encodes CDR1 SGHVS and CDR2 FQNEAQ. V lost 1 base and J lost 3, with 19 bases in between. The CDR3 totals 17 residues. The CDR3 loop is CASSLVPLSSSNYEQYF. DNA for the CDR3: TGTGCCAGCAGCTTAGTCCCCTTGTCCAGTTCGAACTACGAGCAGTACTTC. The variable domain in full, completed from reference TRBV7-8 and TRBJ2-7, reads GAGVSQSPRYKVAKRGQDVALRCDPISGHVSLFWYQQALGQGPEFLTYFQNEAQLDKSGLPSDRFFAERPEGSVSTLKIQRTQQEDSAVYLCASSLVPLSSSNYEQYFGPGTRLTVT.

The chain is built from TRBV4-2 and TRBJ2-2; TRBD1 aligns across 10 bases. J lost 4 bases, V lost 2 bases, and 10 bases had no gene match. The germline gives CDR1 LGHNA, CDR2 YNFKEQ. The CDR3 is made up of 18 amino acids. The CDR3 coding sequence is TGTGCCAGCAGCCAACTACTCCGGGACAGGGGTATCACCGGGGAGCTGTTTTTT. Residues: CASSQLLRDRGITGELFF.

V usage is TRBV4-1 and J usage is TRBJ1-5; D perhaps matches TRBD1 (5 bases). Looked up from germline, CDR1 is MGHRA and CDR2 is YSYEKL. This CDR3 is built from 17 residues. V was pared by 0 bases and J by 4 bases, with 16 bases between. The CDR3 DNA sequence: TGCGCCAGCAGCCAAGATTCGGGGCAGCAGAATAATCAGCCCCAGCATTTT. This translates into CASSQDSGQQNNQPQHF.